This record looks at one T cell receptor (beta chain) sequence and its context. Its antigen remains unknown. The data belong to a study of T cell responses to AZD1222 COVID-19 vaccine. The CDR3 is made up of 14 amino acids. Looked up from germline, CDR1 is SGHTA and CDR2 is FQGNSA. V shed 5 bases and J 8 bases; nucleotides not matched to a gene: 8. Assay: immunoSEQ multiplex PCR; the TCRdb copy retains only in-frame clones and omits some. The sample holds about 140,000 clones, about 90% seen once. Study results and caveats: Among the donors, most were white British and more were female, and clonal diversity was possibly underestimated.

The chain recombines TRBV7-2 with TRBJ2-1; 8 nucleotides agree with TRBD1. The input for sequencing was peripheral blood, taken 28 days after the second AZD1222 dose. The clonotype comes from an adult who received the AZD1222 COVID-19 vaccine. The CDR3 sequence: CASSPGGAWDEQFF. The CDR3 region has the DNA TGTGCCAGCAGCCCAGGGGGCGCTTGGGATGAGCAGTTCTTC.